A selection of T cell receptor beta chains follows, all from one sample in a study of T cells in Graves' hyperthyroidism and ophthalmopathy. TCRdb reanalysed the multiplex PCR reads using MiXCR and keeps one entry per CDR3 protein. The sample carries about 640,000 distinct CDR3 sequences, 20% recorded once. Material: blood. The receptors originated from a man younger than 40 with Graves' ophthalmopathy. Both conserved end residues are part of each CDR3. D genes are given only for firm matches. Part of the rows lack a size; the others show once, few, many or a class for expanded clones.

D: NA
J: TRBJ2-6
V: TRBV7-9
size: few
length: 16
DNA: TGTGCCAGCAGCTTCGACGCCACCTCTGGGGCCAACGTCCTGACTTTC
CDR3: CASSFDATSGANVLTF

D: TRBD1
J: TRBJ1-5
V: TRBV20-1
size: NA
length: 13
DNA: TGCAGTGCTAGAGATGCAGGGGGTAGGCCCCAGCATTTT
CDR3: CSARDAGGRPQHF

D: NA
J: TRBJ1-1
V: TRBV14
size: many
length: 12
DNA: TGTGCCAGCAGCCAGGACAGCACTGAAGCTTTCTTT
CDR3: CASSQDSTEAFF

D: NA
J: TRBJ2-6
V: TRBV30
size: many
length: 14
DNA: TGTGCCTGTTCGCTCCGGCCTGGGGCCAACGTCCTGACTTTC
CDR3: CACSLRPGANVLTF

D: TRBD2
J: TRBJ2-7
V: TRBV7-9
size: many
length: 15
DNA: TGTGCCAGCAGCCTCGCTAGCGGGAGGAAGTACGAGCAGTACTTC
CDR3: CASSLASGRKYEQYF

D: TRBD2
J: TRBJ2-1
V: TRBV28
size: NA
length: 14
DNA: TGTGCCAGCAGGGCGACTAGCGGGGGCAATGAGCAGTTCTTC
CDR3: CASRATSGGNEQFF

D: NA
J: TRBJ2-7
V: TRBV7-2
size: many
length: 17
DNA: TGTGCCAGCAGCTCCCCGGTTTGGGGCGGGAAGTCCTACGAGCAGTACTTC
CDR3: CASSSPVWGGKSYEQYF

D: TRBD1
J: TRBJ2-3
V: TRBV2
size: NA
length: 18
DNA: TGTGCCAGCAATGAAAAATATTTAGGGGACAGGAGCACAGATACGCAGTATTTT
CDR3: CASNEKYLGDRSTDTQYF

D: NA
J: TRBJ2-7
V: TRBV29-1
size: few
length: 14
DNA: TGCAGCGTTGAGGCCGCGGACGGGTCCTACGAGCAGTACTTC
CDR3: CSVEAADGSYEQYF

D: TRBD2
J: TRBJ2-1
V: TRBV6-1
size: few
length: 15
DNA: TGTGCCACCATGGCAGTTAGCGGGGTTTACAATGAGCAGTTCTTC
CDR3: CATMAVSGVYNEQFF

D: TRBD2
J: TRBJ2-7
V: TRBV6-2/TRBV6-3
size: many
length: 14
DNA: TGTGCCAGCAGAAAGACCGGGACTAGTTTTTCGCAGTACTTC
CDR3: CASRKTGTSFSQYF

D: NA
J: TRBJ1-2
V: TRBV12-5
size: many
length: 14
DNA: TGTGCTAGTGGTCCGGCCGGATCTTCTTATGGCTACACCTTC
CDR3: CASGPAGSSYGYTF

D: NA
J: TRBJ2-5
V: TRBV7-9
size: NA
length: 15
DNA: TGTGCCAGCAGCTTAACGGGCGGGTGGCAAGAGACCCAGTACTTC
CDR3: CASSLTGGWQETQYF

D: NA
J: TRBJ1-1
V: TRBV30
size: NA
length: 13
DNA: TGTGCCTGGAAAACGGGCTCGGTGGCTGAAGCTTTCTTT
CDR3: CAWKTGSVAEAFF

D: TRBD2
J: TRBJ2-1
V: TRBV18
size: few
length: 14
DNA: TGTGCCAGCTCATTAGCGGGAGCCTGGAATGAGCAGTTCTTC
CDR3: CASSLAGAWNEQFF

D: NA
J: TRBJ2-7
V: TRBV9
size: few
length: 13
DNA: TGTGCCAGCAGCGTAGGGGGACAAACTGAGCAGTACTTC
CDR3: CASSVGGQTEQYF

D: TRBD2
J: TRBJ2-2
V: TRBV6-1
size: NA
length: 15
DNA: TGTGCCAGCACATTAGGAGCGGGAGTTATCGGGGAGCTGTTTTTT
CDR3: CASTLGAGVIGELFF

D: NA
J: TRBJ2-7
V: TRBV15
size: NA
length: 13
DNA: TGTGCCACCAGCATCCCGGGGGCCTACGAGCAGTACTTC
CDR3: CATSIPGAYEQYF

D: TRBD1
J: TRBJ2-2
V: TRBV5-1
size: NA
length: 16
DNA: TGCGCCAGCAGCTTGCCCCGACAGGGTCGCACCGGGGAGCTGTTTTTT
CDR3: CASSLPRQGRTGELFF

D: TRBD1
J: TRBJ2-5
V: TRBV5-6
size: few
length: 15
DNA: TGTGCCAGCAGCTCTACAGGGGGGTACCAAGAGACCCAGTACTTC
CDR3: CASSSTGGYQETQYF

D: NA
J: TRBJ2-1
V: TRBV5-1
size: many
length: 15
DNA: TGCGCCAGCAGCCCGGGCCCCGAGAGGTACAATGAGCAGTTCTTC
CDR3: CASSPGPERYNEQFF

D: NA
J: TRBJ1-2
V: TRBV4-3
size: NA
length: 16
DNA: TGCGCCAGCAGCCGTAGCGGCGGGGAAGCTAACTATGGCTACACCTTC
CDR3: CASSRSGGEANYGYTF

D: TRBD2
J: TRBJ2-4
V: TRBV7-9
size: NA
length: 16
DNA: TGTGCCAGCAGCACCGGGACTAGCGGGAGAGAAAACATTCAGTACTTC
CDR3: CASSTGTSGRENIQYF

D: NA
J: TRBJ2-3
V: TRBV12-3/TRBV12-4
size: few
length: 16
DNA: TGTGCCAGCAGTTTAGCAGTATCGGAGGCCACAGATACGCAGTATTTT
CDR3: CASSLAVSEATDTQYF

D: TRBD2
J: TRBJ2-5
V: TRBV28
size: NA
length: 16
DNA: TGTGCCAGCAGTCCCGGACTAGCGGGACGCGAAGAGACCCAGTACTTC
CDR3: CASSPGLAGREETQYF

D: NA
J: TRBJ2-7
V: TRBV27
size: NA
length: 15
DNA: TGTGCCAGCAGGAGGAGCAGGACAGAGACCTACGAGCAGTACTTC
CDR3: CASRRSRTETYEQYF

D: NA
J: TRBJ2-5
V: TRBV15
size: few
length: 14
DNA: TGTGCCACCAGCAGAGATAACGGGGACGAGACCCAGTACTTC
CDR3: CATSRDNGDETQYF

D: TRBD2
J: TRBJ2-1
V: TRBV30
size: many
length: 13
DNA: TGTGCCTCTACTAGCGCTTACTACAATGAGCAGTTCTTC
CDR3: CASTSAYYNEQFF